What follows are 9 T cell receptor beta chains derived from one specimen sequenced in a study of blood T cells in healthy people across ages (dated by TCRdb to the mid-2010s). Library method: 5' RACE. The sequencer was an Illumina HiSeq 2500. A second PCR of roughly 6 to 11 cycles was run with a J-beta primer mix and a sample-barcoded 5' primer. TCRdb reran the public reads through fastp at Q25 and MiXCR, keeping productive beta chains. Merged by CDR3 protein, the rows form single entries marked with the most common genes and DNA. The sample has roughly 1,700,000 distinct CDR3 sequences on record, 25% to 30% of them singletons. Around 7.7% of the sample is held by the ten biggest clonotypes. The sample consisted of blood. These receptors all come from a woman aged 25-40 years in good health.

This clonotype was seen more than once but under ten times. The chain is built from TRBV20-1 and TRBJ2-7; 9 bases are shared with TRBD2. V dropped 1 base and J dropped 1; count of bases not matched to a gene: 8. The CDR3 has 16 residues. Per the germline V gene, CDR1 is DFQATT and CDR2 is SNEGSKA (reference sequence). The CDR3 protein is CSARGLAGTPSYEQYF. The CDR3 DNA follows: TGCAGTGCTAGAGGGCTAGCGGGGACCCCTTCCTACGAGCAGTACTTC.

This rearrangement joins TRBV7-2 to TRBJ2-1, with 8 nucleotides matching TRBD1. This CDR3 comprises 17 residues. Germline-derived CDR1 and CDR2 are SGHTA and FQGNSA. V was pared by 5 bases and J by 5 bases, with 14 bases of the junction left unmatched. In DNA form, the CDR3 reads TGTGCCAGCAGCGTCCGACCCCAGGGGGCAGGTCACAATGAGCAGTTCTTC. Amino acid sequence: CASSVRPQGAGHNEQFF.

This rearrangement joins TRBV11-2 to TRBJ1-1, with 9 bases aligning to TRBD1. The CDR3 is 16 residues long. Germline CDR1 and CDR2: SGHAT and FQNNGV. The J segment lost 6 bases and the V segment lost 4 bases, leaving 12 bases of the junction unmatched. The CDR3 DNA is TGTGCCAGCAGCTCCGGGGGGGACAGGGCTCTGTCTGAAGCTTTCTTT. Translated: CASSSGGDRALSEAFF.

This clonotype came up a few times. V usage is TRBV10-3 and J usage is TRBJ2-7, with 10 nucleotides matching TRBD1. From germline, CDR1 is ENHRY and CDR2 SYGVKD. The ends lost 2 bases at V and 4 bases at J; junction bases unmatched: 8. The CDR3 is 16 amino acids. The CDR3 loop reads CAISETGTGERYEQYF. The CDR3 bases are TGTGCCATCAGTGAGACCGGGACAGGGGAACGATACGAGCAGTACTTC.

This clonotype was detected only a few times. The V and J genes are TRBV4-1 and TRBJ2-5, with 13 bases aligning to TRBD2. This CDR3 has 20 amino acids. Trimming at V came to 0 bases and at J to 5 bases, leaving 15 bases not matched to a gene. In germline, CDR1 is MGHRA, CDR2 YSYEKL. This CDR3 is CASSQDGTSGTKRVAETQYF. DNA for the CDR3: TGCGCCAGCAGCCAAGATGGGACTAGCGGGACGAAAAGGGTAGCGGAGACCCAGTACTTC.

This clonotype was seen ten or more times. The gene calls are TRBV29-1 and TRBJ2-3; D not certain. The V end was cut by 5 bases, the J end by 0 bases, with 9 bases between. The CDR3 totals 13 residues. Germline V CDR1 and CDR2: SQVTM, ANQGSEA. The CDR3 nucleotides read TGCAGCGTTCTCCAGTCTAGCACAGATACGCAGTATTTT. This sequence encodes CSVLQSSTDTQYF.

The rearrangement joins TRBV27 to TRBJ2-7; 7 bases map to TRBD2. The CDR3 has 16 residues. V lost 4 bases and J lost 0; bases outside the gene matches: 9. Germline CDR1 reads MNHEY; CDR2 reads SMNVEV (reference sequence). The CDR3 region has the DNA TGTGCCAGCAGTTCCCTGGGGAGGGCGGGCTCCTACGAGCAGTACTTC. Its translation is CASSSLGRAGSYEQYF.

CDR3 sequence: CSARVPLPSEGAKTQYF. The CDR3 region has the DNA TGCAGTGCTAGAGTCCCCCTCCCTAGCGAGGGGGCCAAGACCCAGTACTTC. V usage is TRBV20-1 and J usage is TRBJ2-5; maybe TRBD1 (7 bases). Trimming stripped 1 base from V and 6 bases from J, with 24 bases between. CDR3 length: 17 amino acids. Germline V gives CDR1 DFQATT, CDR2 SNEGSKA (reference sequence).

Remarks on this clonotype: At one boundary the junction diverges from the germline segment, which might be a read error. The chain is built from TRBV5-1 and TRBJ2-5; TRBD2 might be the D (5 bases). This CDR3 spans 13 amino acids. Per the germline V gene, CDR1 is SGHRS and CDR2 is YFSETQ. CDR3: CASSLGGGETRYF. The DNA of the CDR3 is TGCGCCAGCAGCTTGGGTGGAGGAGAGACCCGGTACTTC.